Detailed here is one T cell receptor (beta chain). The CDR3 totals 14 residues. From germline, CDR1 is MNHNY and CDR2 SVGAGI (reference sequence). V lost 0 bases to trimming and J lost 11 bases, with 13 bases between them. The sample is drawn from a study of PD-1 blockade in classical Hodgkin lymphoma. The sample's time point: cycle 4 day 1 (C4D1), after five to seven weeks of nivolumab. Brentuximab vedotin exposure varied, and every patient relapsed after autologous stem cell transplantation. Thawed PBMCs underwent magnetic negative selection to yield purified CD4+ T cells. Reported best responses ranged across complete response, partial response or progressive disease. The method was immunoSEQ multiplex PCR; TCRdb's version includes in-frame clones alone and lacks a portion of them. In the table there are around 9,600 clones, roughly 80% of which are singletons.

This specimen consisted of CD4+ T cells from blood, obtained before the fourth cycle of nivolumab. The sequence was obtained from a human donor with classical Hodgkin lymphoma. J is TRBJ1-4 and V is TRBV6-6; a possible D gene is TRBD1 (5 bases). As DNA, the CDR3 is TGTGCCAGCAGTTACTCGACGGCAGGGAGGAAACTGTTTTTT. Translation: CASSYSTAGRKLFF.